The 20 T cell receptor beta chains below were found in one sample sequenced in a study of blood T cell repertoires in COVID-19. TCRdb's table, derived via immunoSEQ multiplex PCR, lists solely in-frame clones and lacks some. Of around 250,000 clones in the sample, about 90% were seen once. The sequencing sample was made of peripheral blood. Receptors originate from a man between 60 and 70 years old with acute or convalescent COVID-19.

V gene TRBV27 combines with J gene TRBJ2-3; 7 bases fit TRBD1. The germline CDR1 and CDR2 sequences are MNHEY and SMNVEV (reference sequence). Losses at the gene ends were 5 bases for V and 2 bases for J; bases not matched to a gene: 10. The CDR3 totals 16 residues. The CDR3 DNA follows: TGTGCCAGCAGTCCCCAGGACAGGCGACTCACAGATACGCAGTATTTT. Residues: CASSPQDRRLTDTQYF.

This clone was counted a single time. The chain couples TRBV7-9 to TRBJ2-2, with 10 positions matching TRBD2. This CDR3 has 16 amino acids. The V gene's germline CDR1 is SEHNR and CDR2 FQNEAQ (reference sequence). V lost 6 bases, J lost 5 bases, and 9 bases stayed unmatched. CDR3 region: CASRPSSGSGTGELFF. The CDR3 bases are TGTGCCAGCAGGCCTTCTAGCGGGAGTGGGACCGGGGAGCTGTTTTTT.

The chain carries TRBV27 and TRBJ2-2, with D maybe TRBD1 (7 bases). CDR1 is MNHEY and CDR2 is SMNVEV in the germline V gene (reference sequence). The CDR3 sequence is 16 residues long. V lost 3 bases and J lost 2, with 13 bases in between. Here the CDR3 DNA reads TGTGCCAGCAGTTTCAGGGGGGTCCGCAACACCGGGGAGCTGTTTTTT. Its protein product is CASSFRGVRNTGELFF.

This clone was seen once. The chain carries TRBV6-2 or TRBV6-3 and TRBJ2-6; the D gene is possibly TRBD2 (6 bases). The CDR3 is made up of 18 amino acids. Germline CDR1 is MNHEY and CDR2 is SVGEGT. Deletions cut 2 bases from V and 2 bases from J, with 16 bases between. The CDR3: CASSYSLAVVPGANVLTF. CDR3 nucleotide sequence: TGTGCCAGCAGTTACAGTTTAGCGGTAGTACCTGGGGCCAACGTCCTGACTTTC.

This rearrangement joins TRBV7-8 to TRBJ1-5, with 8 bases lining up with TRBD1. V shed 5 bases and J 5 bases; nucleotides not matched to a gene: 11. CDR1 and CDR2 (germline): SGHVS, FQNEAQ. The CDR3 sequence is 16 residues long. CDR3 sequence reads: CASSPLTDRAHQPQHF. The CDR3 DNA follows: TGTGCCAGCAGCCCACTAACGGACAGGGCCCATCAGCCCCAGCATTTT.

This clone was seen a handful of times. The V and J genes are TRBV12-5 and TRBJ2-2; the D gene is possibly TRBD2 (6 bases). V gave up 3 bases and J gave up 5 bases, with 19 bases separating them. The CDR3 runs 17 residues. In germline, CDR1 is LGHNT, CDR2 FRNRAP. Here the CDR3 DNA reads TGTGCTAGTGGTTTCACCCGTGGTGGCGGGGCGACCGGGGAGCTGTTTTTT. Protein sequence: CASGFTRGGGATGELFF.

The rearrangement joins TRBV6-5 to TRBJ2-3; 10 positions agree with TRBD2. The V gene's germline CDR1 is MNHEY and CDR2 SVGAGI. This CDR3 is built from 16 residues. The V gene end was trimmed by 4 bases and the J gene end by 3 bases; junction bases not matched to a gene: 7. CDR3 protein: CASSLILAGETDTQYF. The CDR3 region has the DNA TGTGCCAGCAGTTTGATCCTAGCGGGAGAAACAGATACGCAGTATTTT.

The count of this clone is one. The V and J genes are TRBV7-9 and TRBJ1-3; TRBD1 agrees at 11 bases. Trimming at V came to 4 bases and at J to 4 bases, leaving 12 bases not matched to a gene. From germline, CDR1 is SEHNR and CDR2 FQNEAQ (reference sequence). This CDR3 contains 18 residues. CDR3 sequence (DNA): TGTGCCAGCAGCTCACCGGGACAGGGGGTGTTGGGAGGAAACACCATATATTTT. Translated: CASSSPGQGVLGGNTIYF.

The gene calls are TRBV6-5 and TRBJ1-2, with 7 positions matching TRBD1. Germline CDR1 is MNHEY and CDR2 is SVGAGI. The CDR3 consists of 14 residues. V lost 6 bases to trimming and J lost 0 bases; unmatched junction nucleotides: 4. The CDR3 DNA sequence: TGTGCCAGCAGCGATCAGGGGGCTAACTATGGCTACACCTTC. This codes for CASSDQGANYGYTF.

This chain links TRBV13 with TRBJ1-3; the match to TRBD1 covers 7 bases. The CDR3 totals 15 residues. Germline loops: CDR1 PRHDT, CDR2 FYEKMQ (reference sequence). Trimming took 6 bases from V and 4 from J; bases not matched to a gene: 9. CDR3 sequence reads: CASSFDRAGGNTIYF. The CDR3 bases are TGTGCCAGCAGTTTCGACAGGGCGGGAGGAAACACCATATATTTT.

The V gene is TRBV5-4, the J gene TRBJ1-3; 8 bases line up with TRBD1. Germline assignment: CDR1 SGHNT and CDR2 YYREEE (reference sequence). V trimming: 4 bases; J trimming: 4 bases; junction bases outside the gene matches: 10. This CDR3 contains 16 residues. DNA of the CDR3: TGTGCCAGCAGCCCCGGACAGGGAAGAGGAGGAAACACCATATATTTT. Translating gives CASSPGQGRGGNTIYF. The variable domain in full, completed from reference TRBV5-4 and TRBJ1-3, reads ETGVTQSPTHLIKTRGQQVTLRCSSQSGHNTVSWYQQALGQGPQFIFQYYREEENGRGNFPPRFSGLQFPNYSSELNVNALELDDSALYLCASSPGQGRGGNTIYFGEGSWLTVV.

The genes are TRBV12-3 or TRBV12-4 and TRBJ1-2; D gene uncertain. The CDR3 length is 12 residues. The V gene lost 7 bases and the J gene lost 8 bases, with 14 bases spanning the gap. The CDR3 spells CASTGSERGYTF. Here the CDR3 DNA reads TGTGCCAGCACTGGTTCCGAGAGGGGCTACACCTTC.

The CDR3: CASSLVVSATNEKLFF. The CDR3 nucleotides are TGTGCCAGCAGCTTAGTAGTTTCTGCAACTAATGAAAAACTGTTTTTT. This chain connects TRBV7-2 to TRBJ1-4; D not resolved. Germline V gene lookup returns CDR1 SGHTA and CDR2 FQGNSA. This CDR3 is 16 amino acids long. The V gene lost 1 base and the J gene lost 0 bases, with 9 bases spanning the gap.

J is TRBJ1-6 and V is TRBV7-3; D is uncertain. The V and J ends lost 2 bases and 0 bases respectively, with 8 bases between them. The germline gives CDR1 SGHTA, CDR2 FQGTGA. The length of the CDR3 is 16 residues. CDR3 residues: CASSLSGGSYNSPLHF. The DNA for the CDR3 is TGTGCCAGCAGCTTATCGGGAGGCTCCTATAATTCACCCCTCCACTTT.

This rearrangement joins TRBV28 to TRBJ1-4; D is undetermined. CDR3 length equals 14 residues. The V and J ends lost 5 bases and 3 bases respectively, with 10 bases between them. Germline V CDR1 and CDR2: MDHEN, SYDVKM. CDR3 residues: CASSQVAANEKLFF. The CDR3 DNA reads TGTGCCAGCAGTCAAGTGGCGGCTAATGAAAAACTGTTTTTT. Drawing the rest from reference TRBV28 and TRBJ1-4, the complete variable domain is DVKVTQSSRYLVKRTGEKVFLECVQDMDHENMFWYRQDPGLGLRLIYFSYDVKMKEKGDIPEGYSVSREKKERFSLILESASTNQTSMYLCASSQVAANEKLFFGSGTQLSVL.

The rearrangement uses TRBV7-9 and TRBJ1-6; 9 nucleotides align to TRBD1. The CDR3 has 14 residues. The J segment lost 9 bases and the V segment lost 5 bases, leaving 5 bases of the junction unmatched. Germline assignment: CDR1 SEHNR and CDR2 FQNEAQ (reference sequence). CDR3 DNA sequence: TGTGCCAGCAGCGTACAGGGGGCTGGTTCACCCCTCCACTTT. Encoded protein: CASSVQGAGSPLHF.

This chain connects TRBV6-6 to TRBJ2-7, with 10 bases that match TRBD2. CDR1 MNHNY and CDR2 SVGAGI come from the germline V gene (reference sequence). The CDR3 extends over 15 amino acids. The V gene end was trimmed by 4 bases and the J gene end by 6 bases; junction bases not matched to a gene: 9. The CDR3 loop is CASSSLGTSVGEQYF. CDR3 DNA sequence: TGTGCCAGCAGTTCATTGGGGACTAGCGTCGGCGAGCAGTACTTC.

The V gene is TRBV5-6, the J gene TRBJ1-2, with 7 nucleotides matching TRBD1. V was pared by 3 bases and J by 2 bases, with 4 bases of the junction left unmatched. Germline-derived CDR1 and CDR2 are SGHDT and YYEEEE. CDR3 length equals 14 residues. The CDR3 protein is CASSYTGVNYGYTF. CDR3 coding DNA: TGTGCCAGCAGCTATACAGGGGTAAACTATGGCTACACCTTC.

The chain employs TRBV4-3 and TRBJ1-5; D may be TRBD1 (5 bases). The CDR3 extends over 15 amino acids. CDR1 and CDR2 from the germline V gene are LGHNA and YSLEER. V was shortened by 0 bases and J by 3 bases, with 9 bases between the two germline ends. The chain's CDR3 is CASSQDRGPNQPQHF. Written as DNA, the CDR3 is TGCGCCAGCAGCCAAGATAGGGGCCCCAATCAGCCCCAGCATTTT.

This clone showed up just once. The CDR3 bases are TGTGCCAGCAGAAAAGGACAGATTCAAGAGACCCAGTACTTC. The encoded protein is CASRKGQIQETQYF. This chain joins TRBV27 and TRBJ2-5; D is possibly TRBD1 (6 bases). V was clipped by 6 bases and J by 2 bases, with 13 bases between them. The CDR3 is made up of 14 amino acids. CDR1 and CDR2 (germline): MNHEY, SMNVEV (reference sequence).